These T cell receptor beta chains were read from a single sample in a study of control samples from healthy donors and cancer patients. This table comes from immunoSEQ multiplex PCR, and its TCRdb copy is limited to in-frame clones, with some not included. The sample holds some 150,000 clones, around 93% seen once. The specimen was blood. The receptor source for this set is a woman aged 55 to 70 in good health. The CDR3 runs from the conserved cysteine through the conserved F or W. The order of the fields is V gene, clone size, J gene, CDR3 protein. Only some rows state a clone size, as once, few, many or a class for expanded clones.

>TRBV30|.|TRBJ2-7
CAWRDRNEQYF
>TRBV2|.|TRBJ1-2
CASRGGTGDWLNYGYTF
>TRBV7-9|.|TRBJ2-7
CASSSGDGTIAYEQYF
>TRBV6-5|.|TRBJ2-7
CASSYSGGASYEQYF
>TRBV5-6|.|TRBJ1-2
CASSSVQGYTF
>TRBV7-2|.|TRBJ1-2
CASSLGRGNFKDGYTF
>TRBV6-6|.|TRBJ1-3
CASSYSGTGSNTIYF
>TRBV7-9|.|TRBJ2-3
CASSLSGSTDTQYF
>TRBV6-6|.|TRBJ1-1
CAGGQGARNTEAFF
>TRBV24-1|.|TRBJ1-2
CATSDSNYGYTF
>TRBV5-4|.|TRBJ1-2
CASSRPGQGMGGYTF
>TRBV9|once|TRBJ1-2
CASSAGLGYGYTF
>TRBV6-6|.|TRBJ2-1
CASRDIEQFF
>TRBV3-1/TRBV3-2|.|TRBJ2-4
CASSRVTGGGGNIQYF
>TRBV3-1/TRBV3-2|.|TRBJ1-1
CASSPTGGWTEAFF
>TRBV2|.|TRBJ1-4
CASAPGTTNEKLFF
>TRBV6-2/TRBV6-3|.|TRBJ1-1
CASSPRGQGNTEAFF
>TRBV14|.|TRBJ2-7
CASSQTMGPYEQYF
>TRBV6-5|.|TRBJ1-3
CASSRQGWGNTIYF
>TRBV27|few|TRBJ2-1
CASSSHNEQFF
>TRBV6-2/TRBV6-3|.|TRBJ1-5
CASSFGAWNQPQHF
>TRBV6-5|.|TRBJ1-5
CASSYKQGNQPQHF
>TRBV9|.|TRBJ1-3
CASSGGSSGNTIYF
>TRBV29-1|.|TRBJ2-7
CSVERGAGNEQYF
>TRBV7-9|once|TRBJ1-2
CASSSSFGGYGYTF
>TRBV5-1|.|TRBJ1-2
CASSLAGQLSERSYTF